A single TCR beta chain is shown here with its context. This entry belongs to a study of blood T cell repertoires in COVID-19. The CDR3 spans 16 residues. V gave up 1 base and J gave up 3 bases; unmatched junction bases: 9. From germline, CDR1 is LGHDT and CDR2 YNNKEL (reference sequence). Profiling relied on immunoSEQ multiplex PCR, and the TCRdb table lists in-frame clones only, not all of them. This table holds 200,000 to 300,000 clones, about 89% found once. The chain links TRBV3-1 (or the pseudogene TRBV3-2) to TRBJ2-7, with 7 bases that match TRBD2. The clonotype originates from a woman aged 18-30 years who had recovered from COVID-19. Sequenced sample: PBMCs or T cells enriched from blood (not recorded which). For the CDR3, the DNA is TGTGCCAGCAGCCAAGCGGTCGGCGGGAGTAGCTACGAGCAGTACTTC. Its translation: CASSQAVGGSSYEQYF.